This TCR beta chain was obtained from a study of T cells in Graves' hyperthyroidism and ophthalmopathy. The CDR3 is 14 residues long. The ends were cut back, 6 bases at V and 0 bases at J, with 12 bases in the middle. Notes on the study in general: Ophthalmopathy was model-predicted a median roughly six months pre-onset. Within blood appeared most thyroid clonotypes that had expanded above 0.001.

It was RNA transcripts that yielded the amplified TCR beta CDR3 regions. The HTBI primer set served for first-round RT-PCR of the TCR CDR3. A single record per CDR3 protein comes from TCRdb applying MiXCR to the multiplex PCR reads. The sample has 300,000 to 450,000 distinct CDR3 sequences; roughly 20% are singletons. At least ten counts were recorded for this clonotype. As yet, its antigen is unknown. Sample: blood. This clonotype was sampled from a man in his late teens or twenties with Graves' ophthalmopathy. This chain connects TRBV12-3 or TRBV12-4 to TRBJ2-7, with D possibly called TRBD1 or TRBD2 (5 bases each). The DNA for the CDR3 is TGTGCCAGCAGAGGGTTGGGGGACTCCTACGAGCAGTACTTC. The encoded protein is CASRGLGDSYEQYF.